The clone carrying this TCR beta chain was recorded at least ten times. With iRepertoire HTBI primers and Arm-PCR of CDR3 regions, TCR beta libraries were built. TCRdb used MiXCR to reprocess the multiplex PCR reads, holding one entry per CDR3 protein. The table lists around 460,000 distinct CDR3 sequences, roughly a fifth of them singletons. This sample is part of a study of regulatory T cells in long-lasting Graves disease. Overall study context: Over 5 years of antithyroid drugs plus positive TSH receptor antibodies defined persistent Graves' disease.

Sample time point: persistent/refractory GD, antithyroid drugs over 5 years with positive TRAb. Generation of the TCR library employed RNA extracted from PBMCs. Germline values: CDR1 SGHAT, CDR2 FQNNGV. V was pared by 2 bases and J by 6 bases, with 20 bases between. The CDR3 has 16 amino acids. The J gene is TRBJ2-7, the V gene TRBV11-2, with a weak D call TRBD1 (5 bases). Specimen: peripheral blood mononuclear cells (PBMCs), collected when the disease was refractory, from a patient treated with antithyroid drugs. The clonotype originates from a female donor with Graves disease. CDR3 coding DNA: TGTGCCAGCAGCTTAAATTCCAGAGACAGAATTTCCGAGCAGTACTTC. It codes for CASSLNSRDRISEQYF.